Listed below are T cell receptor beta chains from one sample, sequenced in a study of blood T cell repertoires in COVID-19. The repertoire was sequenced with immunoSEQ multiplex PCR; TCRdb's copy has only in-frame clones and lacks some. This sample has about 380,000 clones, with 89% found just once. Sample: peripheral blood. The receptors derive from a man in his forties with acute or convalescent COVID-19. The CDR3 runs from the conserved cysteine through the conserved F or W. The D gene is left open where the match is weak. Clone size is given for some rows only: seen once, a few or many times, or a class if the clone is expanded.

J gene | clone size | V gene | D gene | CDR3 protein | CDR3 DNA
TRBJ1-1 | - | TRBV10-1 | - | CASSAGALNTEAFF | TGCGCCAGCAGTGCAGGGGCATTGAACACTGAAGCTTTCTTT
TRBJ2-3 | few | TRBV9 | TRBD2 | CASSPHPAGANTDTQYF | TGTGCCAGCAGCCCTCATCCAGCGGGGGCTAACACAGATACGCAGTATTTT
TRBJ1-6 | once | TRBV28 | - | CASSLSTGEASPLHF | TGTGCCAGCAGTTTATCTACGGGGGAGGCTTCACCCCTCCACTTT
TRBJ1-1 | once | TRBV12-3/TRBV12-4 | - | CASSLQGKAFF | TGTGCCAGCAGTCTCCAGGGGAAAGCTTTCTTT
TRBJ1-2 | - | TRBV19 | TRBD1 | CASSTPGQGVTYGYTF | TGTGCCAGTAGTACCCCGGGACAGGGGGTAACATATGGCTACACCTTC
TRBJ2-3 | - | TRBV3-1/TRBV3-2 | TRBD2 | CASSQGGLAGGRTDTQYF | TGTGCCAGCAGCCAAGGGGGACTAGCGGGAGGGCGGACAGATACGCAGTATTTT
TRBJ2-3 | - | TRBV7-2 | - | CASSPEQGTDTQYF | TGTGCCAGCAGCCCAGAACAGGGCACAGATACGCAGTATTTT
TRBJ2-7 | once | TRBV6-1 | TRBD2 | CASSEISGVLPSYEQYF | TGTGCCAGCAGTGAGATTAGCGGGGTATTACCTTCCTACGAGCAGTACTTC
TRBJ2-1 | - | TRBV4-3 | TRBD2 | CASSQDSGGIGNEQFF | TGCGCCAGCAGCCAAGATTCGGGGGGGATTGGCAATGAGCAGTTCTTC
TRBJ2-6 | - | TRBV7-9 | - | CASSLVSSSGANVLTF | TGTGCCAGCAGCTTAGTTTCTAGCTCTGGGGCCAACGTCCTGACTTTC
TRBJ2-7 | - | TRBV28 | - | CASGRPTYEQYF | TGTGCCAGCGGGAGGCCCACCTACGAGCAGTACTTC
TRBJ1-6 | few | TRBV5-4 | - | CASSLDGGEGSPLHF | TGTGCCAGCAGCTTGGATGGCGGGGAAGGTTCACCCCTCCACTTT
TRBJ2-2 | - | TRBV12-3/TRBV12-4 | - | CASSLGQVGELFF | TGTGCCAGCAGTTTAGGACAGGTCGGGGAGCTGTTTTTT
TRBJ2-5 | - | TRBV27 | - | CASSLRGETQYF | TGTGCCAGCAGTTTAAGGGGCGAGACCCAGTACTTC
TRBJ2-3 | - | TRBV21-1 | - | CASSKKRTGRTDTQYF | TGTGCCAGCAGCAAGAAACGGACAGGGCGCACAGATACGCAGTATTTT
TRBJ2-2 | - | TRBV10-2 | TRBD1 | CASSELWDRGTGELFF | TGCGCCAGCAGTGAATTGTGGGACAGGGGAACCGGGGAGCTGTTTTTT
TRBJ2-3 | - | TRBV3-1/TRBV3-2 | TRBD2 | CASSQEWREVGTDTQYF | TGTGCCAGCAGCCAAGAATGGCGGGAGGTAGGAACAGATACGCAGTATTTT
TRBJ1-6 | - | TRBV2 | TRBD1 | CASSPGQGDSPLHF | TGTGCCAGCAGCCCGGGACAGGGGGATTCACCCCTCCACTTT
TRBJ2-7 | once | TRBV10-3 | - | CAISESKGGASFYEQYF | TGTGCCATCAGTGAGTCTAAAGGCGGGGCTAGTTTCTACGAGCAGTACTTC
TRBJ1-2 | once | TRBV27 | - | CASRNDRFNYGYTF | TGTGCCAGCAGAAACGACAGGTTTAACTATGGCTACACCTTC
TRBJ1-5 | - | TRBV27 | - | CASSFSRNQPQHF | TGTGCCAGCAGTTTCTCTCGCAATCAGCCCCAGCATTTT
TRBJ1-1 | - | TRBV6-5 | TRBD1 | CASSPRQGNLPEAFF | TGTGCCAGCAGTCCCCGACAGGGGAATCTGCCAGAAGCTTTCTTT
TRBJ1-2 | - | TRBV6-4 | TRBD1 | CASKMGQGNYGYTF | TGTGCCAGCAAGATGGGACAGGGAAACTATGGCTACACCTTC
TRBJ1-6 | once | TRBV30 | - | CAWSAGAGATPLHF | TGTGCCTGGAGTGCAGGGGCAGGGGCTACACCCCTCCACTTT
TRBJ1-1 | few | TRBV25-1 | TRBD1 | CASSKTGVVEAFF | TGTGCCAGCAGCAAGACAGGGGTAGTTGAAGCTTTCTTT
TRBJ1-2 | few | TRBV20-1 | - | CSASSRRAYGYTF | TGCAGTGCTAGTTCCAGGCGGGCCTATGGCTACACCTTC
TRBJ1-2 | - | TRBV29-1 | TRBD1 | CSVEGRQGFYPGYTF | TGCAGCGTTGAAGGGAGACAGGGTTTTTATCCAGGCTACACCTTC
TRBJ1-5 | - | TRBV19 | TRBD1 | CASNRMGQGNQPQHF | TGTGCCAGTAATAGGATGGGACAGGGGAATCAGCCCCAGCATTTT
TRBJ2-1 | - | TRBV5-1 | - | CASSLGAGSSYNEQFF | TGCGCCAGCAGCTTGGGGGCGGGGAGCTCCTACAATGAGCAGTTCTTC
TRBJ1-2 | - | TRBV3-1/TRBV3-2 | - | CASSQEGANYGYTF | TGTGCCAGCAGCCAAGAGGGGGCAAACTATGGCTACACCTTC
TRBJ1-1 | few | TRBV12-5 | - | CASGSGQPNTEAFF | TGTGCTAGTGGTTCGGGACAACCGAACACTGAAGCTTTCTTT
TRBJ2-1 | - | TRBV20-1 | TRBD1 | CSASGTGGSYNEQFF | TGCAGTGCTAGTGGGACAGGGGGCTCGTACAATGAGCAGTTCTTC
TRBJ1-2 | - | TRBV19 | TRBD1 | CASSRDSSSYGYTF | TGTGCCAGTAGTAGGGACAGTTCAAGCTATGGCTACACCTTC
TRBJ2-1 | - | TRBV29-1 | - | CSTSNAEQFF | TGCAGCACCTCTAACGCTGAGCAGTTCTTC
TRBJ1-5 | - | TRBV19 | TRBD1 | CASSIGTGRQPQHF | TGTGCCAGTAGTATTGGGACAGGGCGTCAGCCCCAGCATTTT
TRBJ1-4 | - | TRBV7-9 | TRBD1 | CASSRQGNEKLFF | TGTGCCAGCAGCCGACAGGGAAATGAAAAACTGTTTTTT
TRBJ2-5 | - | TRBV10-3 | - | CAISPGFDQETQYF | TGTGCCATCAGCCCGGGGTTTGACCAAGAGACCCAGTACTTC
TRBJ2-7 | once | TRBV4-2 | - | CASSQGSGFAYEQYF | TGTGCCAGCAGCCAAGGTTCAGGGTTCGCCTACGAGCAGTACTTC
TRBJ2-3 | - | TRBV9 | - | CASSVVSGSTDTQYF | TGTGCCAGCAGCGTAGTTAGCGGTAGCACAGATACGCAGTATTTT
TRBJ1-1 | - | TRBV7-8 | - | CASSFSGTSNTEAFF | TGTGCCAGCAGCTTCAGTGGGACAAGCAACACTGAAGCTTTCTTT
TRBJ1-2 | - | TRBV9 | - | CASSVLTDGGGYTF | TGTGCCAGCAGCGTACTCACAGACGGGGGAGGCTACACCTTC
TRBJ2-2 | - | TRBV5-6 | TRBD2 | CASGSSGGATGELFF | TGTGCCAGCGGAAGTAGCGGGGGGGCCACCGGGGAGCTGTTTTTT
TRBJ1-2 | once | TRBV2 | - | CASQDSSNYGYTF | TGTGCCAGCCAGGACAGTTCTAACTATGGCTACACCTTC
TRBJ2-1 | few | TRBV7-9 | TRBD2 | CASSLGGSAFRFF | TGTGCCAGCAGCTTAGGCGGGAGCGCCTTTCGGTTCTTC
TRBJ2-7 | - | TRBV6-2/TRBV6-3 | TRBD1 | CASSYMQGVNYEQYF | TGTGCCAGCAGTTACATGCAGGGGGTTAACTACGAGCAGTACTTC
TRBJ1-2 | - | TRBV28 | - | CASSFQGSNYGYTF | TGTGCCAGCAGTTTCCAGGGATCAAACTATGGCTACACCTTC
TRBJ1-2 | - | TRBV12-3/TRBV12-4 | - | CASSLPGFYGYTF | TGTGCCAGCAGTCTCCCAGGGTTTTATGGCTACACCTTC
TRBJ1-2 | - | TRBV12-3/TRBV12-4 | - | CASSPTQGYGYTF | TGTGCCAGCAGTCCCACACAGGGTTATGGCTACACCTTC
TRBJ1-6 | - | TRBV28 | TRBD1 | CASSRQGSRVLGNSPLHF | TGTGCCAGCAGTCGACAGGGATCGAGGGTTTTGGGTAATTCACCCCTCCACTTT